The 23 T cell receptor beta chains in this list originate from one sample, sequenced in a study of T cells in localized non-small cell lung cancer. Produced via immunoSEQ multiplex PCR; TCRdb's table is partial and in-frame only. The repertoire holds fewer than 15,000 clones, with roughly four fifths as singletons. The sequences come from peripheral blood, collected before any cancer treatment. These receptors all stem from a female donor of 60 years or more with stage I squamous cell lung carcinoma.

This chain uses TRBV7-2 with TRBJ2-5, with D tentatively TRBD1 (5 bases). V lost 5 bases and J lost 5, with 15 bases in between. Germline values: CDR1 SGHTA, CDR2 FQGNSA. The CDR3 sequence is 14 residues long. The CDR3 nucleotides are TGTGCCAGCAGCCGACTGGGGCCCGGGGAGACCCAGTACTTC. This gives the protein CASSRLGPGETQYF.

CDR3: CASSSGQGSEAFF. The CDR3, as DNA: TGTGCCAGCAGCTCCGGACAGGGTTCTGAAGCTTTCTTT. The chain carries TRBV7-8 and TRBJ1-1; 8 bases are shared with TRBD1. V lost 4 bases and J lost 6; bases outside the gene matches: 4. Germline assignment: CDR1 SGHVS and CDR2 FQNEAQ. The CDR3 totals 13 residues.

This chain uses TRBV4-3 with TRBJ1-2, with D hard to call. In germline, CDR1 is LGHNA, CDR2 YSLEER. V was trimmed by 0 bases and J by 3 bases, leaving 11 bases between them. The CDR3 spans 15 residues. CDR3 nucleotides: TGCGCCAGCAGCCAAGAGATAGGGAGCCACTATGGCTACACCTTC. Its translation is CASSQEIGSHYGYTF.

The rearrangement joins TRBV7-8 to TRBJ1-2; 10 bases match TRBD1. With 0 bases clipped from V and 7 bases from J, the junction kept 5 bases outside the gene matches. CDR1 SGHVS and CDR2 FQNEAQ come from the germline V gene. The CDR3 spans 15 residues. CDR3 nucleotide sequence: TGTGCCAGCAGCTTAGCCGGGACAGGGGACAGTGGCTACACCTTC. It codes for CASSLAGTGDSGYTF. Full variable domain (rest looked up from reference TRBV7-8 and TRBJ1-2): GAGVSQSPRYKVAKRGQDVALRCDPISGHVSLFWYQQALGQGPEFLTYFQNEAQLDKSGLPSDRFFAERPEGSVSTLKIQRTQQEDSAVYLCASSLAGTGDSGYTFGSGTRLTVV.

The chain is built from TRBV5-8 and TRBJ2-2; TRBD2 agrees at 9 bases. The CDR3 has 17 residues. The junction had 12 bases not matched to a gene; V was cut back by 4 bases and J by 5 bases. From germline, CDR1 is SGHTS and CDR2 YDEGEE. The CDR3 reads CASSPGTSPQGTGELFF. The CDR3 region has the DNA TGTGCCAGCAGCCCCGGGACTAGCCCCCAAGGGACCGGGGAGCTGTTTTTT.

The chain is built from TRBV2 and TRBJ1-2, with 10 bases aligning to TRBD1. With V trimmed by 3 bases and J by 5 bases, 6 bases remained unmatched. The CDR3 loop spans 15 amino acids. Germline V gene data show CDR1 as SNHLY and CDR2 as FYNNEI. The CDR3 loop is CASSEERTGGYGYTF. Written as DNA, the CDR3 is TGTGCCAGCAGTGAGGAGAGGACAGGGGGGTATGGCTACACCTTC. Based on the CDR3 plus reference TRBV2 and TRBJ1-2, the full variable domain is EPEVTQTPSHQVTQMGQEVILRCVPISNHLYFYWYRQILGQKVEFLVSFYNNEISEKSEIFDDQFSVERPDGSNFTLKIRSTKLEDSAMYFCASSEERTGGYGYTFGSGTRLTVV.

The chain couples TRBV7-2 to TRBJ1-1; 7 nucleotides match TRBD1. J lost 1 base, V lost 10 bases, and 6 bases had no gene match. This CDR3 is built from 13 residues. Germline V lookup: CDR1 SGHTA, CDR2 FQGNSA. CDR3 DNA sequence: TGTGCCACGTCGGGACAGCCGAACACTGAAGCTTTCTTT. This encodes CATSGQPNTEAFF.

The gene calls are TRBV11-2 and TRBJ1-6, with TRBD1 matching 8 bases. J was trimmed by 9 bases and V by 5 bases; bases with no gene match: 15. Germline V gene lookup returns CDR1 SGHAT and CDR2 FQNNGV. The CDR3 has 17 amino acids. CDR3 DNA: TGTGCCAGCAGCGTCTTGGTACAGGGGGTGGTGAGTTCACCCCTCCACTTT. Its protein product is CASSVLVQGVVSSPLHF.

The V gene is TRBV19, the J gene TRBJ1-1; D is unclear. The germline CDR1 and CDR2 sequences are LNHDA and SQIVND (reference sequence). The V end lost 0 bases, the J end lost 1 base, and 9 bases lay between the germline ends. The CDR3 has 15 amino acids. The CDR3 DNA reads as TGTGCCAGTAGTATAGATCGTCCTACGAACACTGAAGCTTTCTTT. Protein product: CASSIDRPTNTEAFF.

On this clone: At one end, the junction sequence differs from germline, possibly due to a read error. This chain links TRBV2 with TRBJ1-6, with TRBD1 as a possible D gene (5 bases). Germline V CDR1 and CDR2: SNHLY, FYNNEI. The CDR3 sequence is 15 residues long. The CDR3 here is CASRDRSSYNSPLHF. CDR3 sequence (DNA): TGTGCTAGCAGGGACCGTAGCTCCTATAATTCACCCCTCCACTTT. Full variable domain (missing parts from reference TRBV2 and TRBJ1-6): EPEVTQTPSHQVTQMGQEVILRCVPISNHLYFYWYRQILGQKVEFLVSFYNNEISEKSEIFDDQFSVERPDGSNFTLKIRSTKLEDSAMYFCASRDRSSYNSPLHFGNGTRLTVT.

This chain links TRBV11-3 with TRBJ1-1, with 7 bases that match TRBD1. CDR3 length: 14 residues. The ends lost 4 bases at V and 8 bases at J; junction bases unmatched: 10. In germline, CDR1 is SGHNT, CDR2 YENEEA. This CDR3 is CASSSTRTGPEAFF. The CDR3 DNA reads TGTGCCAGCAGCTCAACCCGGACAGGTCCGGAAGCTTTCTTT.

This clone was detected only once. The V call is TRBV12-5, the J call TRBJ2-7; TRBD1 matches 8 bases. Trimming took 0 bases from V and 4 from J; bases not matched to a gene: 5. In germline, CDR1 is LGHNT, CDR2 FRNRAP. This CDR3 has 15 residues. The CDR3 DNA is TGTGCTAGTGGTTTGGTACCCAGGGGGCAATACGAGCAGTACTTC. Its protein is CASGLVPRGQYEQYF.

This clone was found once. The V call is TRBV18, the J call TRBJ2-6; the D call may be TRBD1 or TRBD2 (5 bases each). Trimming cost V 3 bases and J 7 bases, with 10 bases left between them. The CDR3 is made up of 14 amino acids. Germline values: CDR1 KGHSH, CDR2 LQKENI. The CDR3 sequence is CASSPWDRANVLTF. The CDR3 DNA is TGTGCCAGCTCACCGTGGGACCGTGCCAACGTCCTGACTTTC.

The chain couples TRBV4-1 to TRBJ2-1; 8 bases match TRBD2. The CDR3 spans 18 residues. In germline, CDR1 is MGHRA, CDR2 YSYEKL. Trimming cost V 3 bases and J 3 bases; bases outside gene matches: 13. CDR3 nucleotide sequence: TGCGCCAGCAGCCACCCCACGGGAGCGGGGGCACTCTACAATGAGCAGTTCTTC. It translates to CASSHPTGAGALYNEQFF.

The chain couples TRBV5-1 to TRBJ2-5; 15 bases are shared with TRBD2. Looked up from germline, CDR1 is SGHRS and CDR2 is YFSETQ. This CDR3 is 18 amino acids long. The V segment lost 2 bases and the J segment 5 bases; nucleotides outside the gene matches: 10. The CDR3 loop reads CASSLRTSGGAWAETQYF. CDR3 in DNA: TGCGCCAGCAGCTTACGGACTAGCGGGGGGGCTTGGGCCGAGACCCAGTACTTC.

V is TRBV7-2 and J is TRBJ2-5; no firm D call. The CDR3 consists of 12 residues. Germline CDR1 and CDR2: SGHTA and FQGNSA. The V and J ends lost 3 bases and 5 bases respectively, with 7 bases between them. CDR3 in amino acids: CASSLSRETQYF. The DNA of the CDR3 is TGTGCCAGCAGCTTGTCACGGGAGACCCAGTACTTC.

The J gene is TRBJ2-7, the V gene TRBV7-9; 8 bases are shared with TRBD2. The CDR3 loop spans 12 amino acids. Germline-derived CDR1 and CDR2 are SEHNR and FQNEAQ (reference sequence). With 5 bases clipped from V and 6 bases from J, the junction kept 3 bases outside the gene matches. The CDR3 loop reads CASSQAGVEQYF. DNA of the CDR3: TGTGCCAGCAGCCAAGCGGGGGTCGAGCAGTACTTC.

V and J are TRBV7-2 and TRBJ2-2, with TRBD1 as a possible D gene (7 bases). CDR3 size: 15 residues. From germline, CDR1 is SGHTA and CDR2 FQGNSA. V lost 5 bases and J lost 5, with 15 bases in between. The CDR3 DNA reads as TGTGCCAGCAGCCCCCAGACAGGGAGGACCGGGGAGCTGTTTTTT. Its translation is CASSPQTGRTGELFF.

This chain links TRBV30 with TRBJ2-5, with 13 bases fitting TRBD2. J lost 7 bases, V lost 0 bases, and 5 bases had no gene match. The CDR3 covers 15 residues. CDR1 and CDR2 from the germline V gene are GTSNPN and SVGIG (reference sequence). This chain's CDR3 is CAWSVLAGGGRTQYF. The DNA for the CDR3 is TGTGCCTGGAGTGTACTAGCGGGGGGGGGCCGGACCCAGTACTTC.

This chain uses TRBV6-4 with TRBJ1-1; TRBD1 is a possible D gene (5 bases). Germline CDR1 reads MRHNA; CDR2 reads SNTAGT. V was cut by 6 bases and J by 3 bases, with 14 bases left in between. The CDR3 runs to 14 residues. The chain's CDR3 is CASSAGRDHTEAFF. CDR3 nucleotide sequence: TGTGCCAGCAGCGCCGGCAGGGACCACACTGAAGCTTTCTTT.

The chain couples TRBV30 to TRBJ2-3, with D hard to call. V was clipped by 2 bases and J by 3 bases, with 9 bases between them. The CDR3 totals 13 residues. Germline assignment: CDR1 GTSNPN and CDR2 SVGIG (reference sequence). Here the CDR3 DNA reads TGTGCCTGGAGTTTAATTGGGACAGATACGCAGTATTTT. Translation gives CAWSLIGTDTQYF.

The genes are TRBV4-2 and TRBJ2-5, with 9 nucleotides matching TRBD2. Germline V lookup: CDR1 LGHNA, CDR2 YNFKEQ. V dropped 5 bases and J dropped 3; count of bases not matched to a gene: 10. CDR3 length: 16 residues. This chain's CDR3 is CASSTLAGGKKETQYF. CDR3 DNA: TGTGCCAGCAGCACTCTGGCGGGGGGGAAAAAAGAGACCCAGTACTTC.

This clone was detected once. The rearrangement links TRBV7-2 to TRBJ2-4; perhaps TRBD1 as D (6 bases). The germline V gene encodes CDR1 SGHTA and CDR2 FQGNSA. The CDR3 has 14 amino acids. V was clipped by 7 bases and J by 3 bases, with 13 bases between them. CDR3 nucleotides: TGTGCCAGCAACCAAGGGGGTAGCAAAAACATTCAGTACTTC. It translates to CASNQGGSKNIQYF.